The present T cell receptor (beta chain) was sequenced within a study of CD8 T cells in ankylosing spondylitis. This CDR3 has 19 residues. Germline V gene data show CDR1 as MDHEN and CDR2 as SYDVKM. Trimming left V 6 bases short and J 1 base short, with 25 bases between. Quantitative 5'-RACE was performed with molecular barcodes, and it yielded the TCR beta libraries. TCRdb re-analysed the 5' RACE reads in MiXCR, keeping a single row per CDR3 protein. The sample consists of over 75,000 distinct CDR3 sequences, 8.8% of them appearing once. Study-wide results and limits: Earlier studies detected some motif variants in reactive arthritis synovial fluid and blood. In ankylosing spondylitis patients, matched synovial fluid reportedly showed significant enrichment of disease-linked clones.

This clonotype was seen more than once but under ten times. Its antigen is still unknown. The V call is TRBV28, the J call TRBJ2-4, with D perhaps TRBD2 (6 bases). Sequencing used blood, either unsorted or a sorted T cell fraction (not recorded which). The receptor was isolated from a male donor with ankylosing spondylitis or in good health (not recorded which). The CDR3: CASRPLGVLGEEAKNIQYF. In DNA form, the CDR3 reads TGTGCCAGCAGACCCTTAGGGGTCCTGGGGGAGGAGGCCAAAAACATTCAGTACTTC.